One sample yielded the 6 T cell receptor beta chains listed below, sequenced in a study of blood T cell repertoires in COVID-19. Data came from immunoSEQ multiplex PCR; TCRdb stores just in-frame clones and leaves some out. Of 150,000 to 200,000 clones listed, roughly 84% are singletons. Sequencing was done on a sample of PBMCs or T cells enriched from blood (not recorded which). Receptors originate from a woman in her twenties or thirties who had been exposed to COVID-19.

The chain links TRBV27 to TRBJ2-1; possibly TRBD1 for D (6 bases). Germline V CDR1 and CDR2: MNHEY, SMNVEV (reference sequence). V was pared by 6 bases and J by 7 bases, with 22 bases between. This CDR3 is 16 amino acids long. CDR3 region: CASSQGLVSPINEQFF. The CDR3, as DNA: TGTGCCAGCAGCCAGGGGTTGGTCTCCCCTATAAATGAGCAGTTCTTC.

This clone was detected a few times. V gene TRBV15 combines with J gene TRBJ2-7, with TRBD2 as a possible D gene (5 bases). The CDR3 is 15 amino acids. Germline values: CDR1 LNHNV, CDR2 YYDKDF (reference sequence). V dropped 0 bases and J dropped 3 bases, with 12 bases sitting between them. The CDR3 nucleotides read TGTGCCACCAGCAGAGATAGGACGGGATACTACGAGCAGTACTTC. This translates into CATSRDRTGYYEQYF. Supplemented by reference TRBV15 and TRBJ2-7, the full variable domain reads DAMVIQNPRYQVTQFGKPVTLSCSQTLNHNVMYWYQQKSSQAPKLLFHYYDKDFNNEADTPDNFQSRRPNTSFCFLDIRSPGLGDTAMYLCATSRDRTGYYEQYFGPGTRLTVT.

This rearrangement joins TRBV5-1 to TRBJ1-4; D might be TRBD1 (5 bases). V was pared by 1 base and J by 4 bases, with 11 bases between. The CDR3 has 15 residues. The V gene's germline CDR1 is SGHRS and CDR2 YFSETQ. The CDR3 nucleotides are TGCGCCAGCAGCTTGTTGCCTGACAGTAATGAAAAACTGTTTTTT. This translates into CASSLLPDSNEKLFF.

The rearrangement joins TRBV7-3 to TRBJ1-1; tentatively, D is TRBD1 (6 bases). Looked up from germline, CDR1 is SGHTA and CDR2 is FQGTGA. This CDR3 region has 14 residues. V was clipped by 6 bases and J by 5 bases, with 16 bases between them. The CDR3 loop is CASSQGQGRTEAFF. The CDR3 nucleotides are TGTGCCAGCAGTCAGGGGCAGGGGCGTACTGAAGCTTTCTTT.

The chain carries TRBV3-1 (or the pseudogene TRBV3-2) and TRBJ1-2, with 7 nucleotides matching TRBD1. Germline CDR1 is LGHDT and CDR2 is YNNKEL (reference sequence). V lost 0 bases to trimming and J lost 8 bases; unmatched junction nucleotides: 12. The CDR3 has 16 amino acids. CDR3 bases: TGTGCCAGCAGCCAAGATACGGACAGGTCCCTGATCGGCTACACCTTC. Amino acids: CASSQDTDRSLIGYTF.

This clone was picked up a small number of times. The chain is built from TRBV7-9 and TRBJ2-1; D is possibly TRBD1 (6 bases). The V gene's germline CDR1 is SEHNR and CDR2 FQNEAQ (reference sequence). Trimming stripped 0 bases from V and 2 bases from J, with 8 bases between. The CDR3 has 15 amino acids. Written as DNA, the CDR3 is TGTGCCAGCAGCTTAGCCGGGACAACCTACAATGAGCAGTTCTTC. This sequence encodes CASSLAGTTYNEQFF.